These 7 T cell receptor beta chains were sequenced from one sample in a study of blood T cells in healthy people across ages. A second about 6 to 12 cycle PCR used barcoded and J-beta primers. In TCRdb, the 5' RACE reads were re-called with MiXCR into one record per CDR3 protein. There are just over 1 million distinct CDR3 sequences in the sample; under 55% occur only once, and approximately 17% lies in the top ten. The material sequenced was blood. These receptors originate from a woman aged 60-70 years in good health.

Here the CDR3 reads CASSHETGSHEQYF. Written as DNA, the CDR3 is TGTGCCAGCAGCCATGAGACAGGGTCCCACGAGCAGTACTTC. The chain is built from TRBV7-9 and TRBJ2-5; 7 positions agree with TRBD1. The J call may be faulty, since TRBJ2-7 better matches the DNA end. The CDR3 is 14 residues long. Per germline, CDR1 SEHNR and CDR2 FQNEAQ (reference sequence).

This clonotype was observed a few times. V gene TRBV7-9 combines with J gene TRBJ2-1; no definite D call. CDR1 SEHNR and CDR2 FQNEAQ come from the germline V gene (reference sequence). CDR3 length: 15 residues. V was clipped by 1 base and J by 7 bases, with 14 bases between them. This CDR3 is CASSLGGSSRNEQFF. The CDR3 DNA is TGTGCCAGCAGCTTAGGAGGTAGCAGTCGGAATGAGCAGTTCTTC. Combining the CDR3 with reference TRBV7-9 and TRBJ2-1 gives the whole variable domain DTGVSQNPRHKITKRGQNVTFRCDPISEHNRLYWYRQTLGQGPEFLTYFQNEAQLEKSRLLSDRFSAERPKGSFSTLEIQRTEQGDSAMYLCASSLGGSSRNEQFFGPGTRLTVL.

The rearrangement joins TRBV27 to TRBJ1-2; D possibly corresponds to TRBD1 (5 bases). This CDR3 spans 13 amino acids. The V gene's germline CDR1 is MNHEY and CDR2 SMNVEV (reference sequence). V lost 5 bases, J lost 6 bases, and 13 bases lay in between. The CDR3 bases are TGTGCCAGCAGTAAAGACAGAAATCATGGCTACACCTTC. Translation gives CASSKDRNHGYTF.

This clonotype was detected only a few times. As DNA, the CDR3 is TGCAGTGCTAGAGACTCTACGCAGGTCTATAATTCACCCCTCCACTTT. This gives the protein CSARDSTQVYNSPLHF. V usage is TRBV20-1 and J usage is TRBJ1-6; D is unresolved. Germline assignment: CDR1 DFQATT and CDR2 SNEGSKA (reference sequence). V lost 0 bases and J lost 3, with 12 bases in between. The CDR3 loop spans 16 amino acids.

This CDR3 reads CASSFQAGVQETQFF. CDR3 DNA sequence: TGTGCCAGCAGCTTTCAAGCGGGAGTGCAAGAGACCCAGTTCTTC. This rearrangement joins TRBV5-8 to TRBJ2-5; TRBD2 agrees at 8 bases. The tail of the sequence fits TRBJ2-1 better, so the J call may be wrong. Per germline, CDR1 SGHTS and CDR2 YDEGEE. This CDR3 region has 15 residues.

A remark on this clonotype: Germline and junction disagree at one end, which may indicate a read error. The rearrangement uses TRBV29-1 and TRBJ1-2; D unresolved. Per germline, CDR1 SQVTM and CDR2 ANQGSEA. The CDR3 spans 14 residues. CDR3 sequence reads: CNVEMDPRRDGYTF. Written as DNA, the CDR3 is TGCAACGTTGAAATGGACCCCCGTCGAGATGGCTACACCTTC.

J is TRBJ2-2 and V is TRBV20-1; D is tentatively TRBD1 or TRBD2 (5 bases each). The CDR3 sequence is 15 residues long. Trimming removed 0 bases from V and 8 bases from J, with 16 bases in between. Looked up from germline, CDR1 is DFQATT and CDR2 is SNEGSKA (reference sequence). CDR3 sequence: CSARDGASSQGELFF. CDR3 bases: TGCAGTGCTAGAGATGGGGCTAGCTCTCAAGGGGAGCTGTTTTTT.